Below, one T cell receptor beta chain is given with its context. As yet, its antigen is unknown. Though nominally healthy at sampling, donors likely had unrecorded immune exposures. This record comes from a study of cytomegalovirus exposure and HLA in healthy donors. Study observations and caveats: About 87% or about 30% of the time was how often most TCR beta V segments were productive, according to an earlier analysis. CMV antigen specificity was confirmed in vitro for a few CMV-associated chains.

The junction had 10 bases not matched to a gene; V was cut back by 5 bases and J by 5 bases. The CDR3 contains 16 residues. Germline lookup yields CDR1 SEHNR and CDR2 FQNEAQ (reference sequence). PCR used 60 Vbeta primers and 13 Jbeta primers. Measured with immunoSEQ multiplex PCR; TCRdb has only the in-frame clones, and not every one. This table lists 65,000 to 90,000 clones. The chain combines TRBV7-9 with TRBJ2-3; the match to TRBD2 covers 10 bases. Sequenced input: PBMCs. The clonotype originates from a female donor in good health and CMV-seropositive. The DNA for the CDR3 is TGTGCCAGCAGCAAGTCCCTAGCGGGAGTTGGAGATACGCAGTATTTT. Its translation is CASSKSLAGVGDTQYF.